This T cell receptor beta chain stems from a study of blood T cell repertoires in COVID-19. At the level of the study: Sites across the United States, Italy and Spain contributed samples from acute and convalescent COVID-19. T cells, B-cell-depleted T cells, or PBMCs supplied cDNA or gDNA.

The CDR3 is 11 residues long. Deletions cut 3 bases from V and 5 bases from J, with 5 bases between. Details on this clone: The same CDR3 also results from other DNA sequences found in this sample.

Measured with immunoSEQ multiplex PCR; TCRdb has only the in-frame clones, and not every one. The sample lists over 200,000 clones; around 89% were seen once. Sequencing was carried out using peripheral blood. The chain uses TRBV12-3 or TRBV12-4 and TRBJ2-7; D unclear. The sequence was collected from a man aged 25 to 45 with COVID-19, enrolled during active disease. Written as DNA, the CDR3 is TGTGCCAGCAGTTTTTTAGACGAGCAGTACTTC. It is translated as CASSFLDEQYF.